A single sample gave rise to the 10 T cell receptor beta chains below, sequenced in a study of shared clonotypes between healthy human individuals. It was CD45RO-negative cells, positively selected for CCR7, that made up naive CD8 cells, with terminally differentiated effector memory CD45RA+ cells excluded. Profiling relied on immunoSEQ multiplex PCR, and the TCRdb table lists in-frame clones only, not all of them. The sample consists of about 2 million clones, about 95% of them appearing once. The sequenced material came from naive CD8+ T cells sorted from blood. The receptors here all came from a young man in good health.

The chain recombines TRBV11-2 with TRBJ1-6; D unresolved. V lost 1 base and J 9 bases, leaving 10 bases between the germline ends. Germline V lookup: CDR1 SGHAT, CDR2 FQNNGV. The CDR3 consists of 14 residues. CDR3 sequence: CASSLGPDLSPLHF. The CDR3 DNA sequence: TGTGCCAGCAGCTTAGGCCCAGACCTTTCACCCCTCCACTTT.

The chain recombines TRBV27 with TRBJ2-3; possibly TRBD1 for D (6 bases). The CDR3 runs to 13 residues. V shed 3 bases and J shed 5 bases, with 9 bases lying between them. Germline V gives CDR1 MNHEY, CDR2 SMNVEV (reference sequence). The CDR3 region is CASSFGQRDTQYF. The CDR3 nucleotides read TGTGCCAGCAGTTTCGGACAGCGAGATACGCAGTATTTT.

The genes are TRBV6-1 and TRBJ2-5; D is possibly TRBD1 (5 bases). The CDR3 contains 17 residues. Germline V CDR1 and CDR2: MNHNS, SASEGT. Trimming took off 2 bases at V and 5 bases at J, with 21 bases between the two ends. This CDR3 reads CASSESMAGYVVETQYF. CDR3 bases: TGTGCCAGCAGTGAAAGTATGGCAGGGTACGTGGTGGAGACCCAGTACTTC.

This chain links TRBV7-9 with TRBJ1-4, with TRBD1 as a possible D gene (5 bases). Per the germline V gene, CDR1 is SEHNR and CDR2 is FQNEAQ (reference sequence). The ends were cut back, 5 bases at V and 7 bases at J, with 23 bases in the middle. The CDR3 totals 17 residues. CDR3 sequence reads: CASSDRTIQGRGEKLFF. CDR3 DNA: TGTGCCAGCAGCGACAGAACTATACAAGGGAGGGGTGAAAAACTGTTTTTT.

This chain connects TRBV9 to TRBJ2-4; the match to TRBD1 covers 11 bases. Germline V gene sequence: CDR1 SGDLS, CDR2 YYNGEE. V lost 4 bases to trimming and J lost 8 bases; unmatched junction nucleotides: 14. This CDR3 contains 17 residues. CDR3 amino acids: CASSPSGDRGAADIQYF. The CDR3 DNA follows: TGTGCCAGCAGCCCGTCCGGGGACAGGGGGGCGGCAGACATTCAGTACTTC.

The chain carries TRBV27 and TRBJ2-1; 9 nucleotides agree with TRBD2. Trimming cost V 5 bases and J 7 bases; bases outside gene matches: 9. Germline V gene sequence: CDR1 MNHEY, CDR2 SMNVEV (reference sequence). The CDR3 extends over 15 amino acids. CDR3 sequence (DNA): TGTGCCAGCAGTCCACGGCTAGCGGGGTTTAATGAGCAGTTCTTC. It specifies CASSPRLAGFNEQFF.

The rearrangement links TRBV27 to TRBJ1-2, with a tentative D call TRBD1 (5 bases). Germline assignment: CDR1 MNHEY and CDR2 SMNVEV (reference sequence). There are 14 residues in the CDR3. Between the trimmed V and J ends, which lost 3 bases and 4 bases, there was a span of 12 bases. The CDR3 loop is CASSFVGQGYGYTF. CDR3 DNA: TGTGCCAGCAGTTTTGTAGGGCAGGGCTATGGCTACACCTTC.

The J gene is TRBJ1-1, the V gene TRBV11-2, with no clear D. The germline gives CDR1 SGHAT, CDR2 FQNNGV. Trimming removed 3 bases at V and 1 base at J, with 12 bases between. This CDR3 region has 15 residues. The CDR3: CASSLWEGANTEAFF. CDR3 sequence (DNA): TGTGCCAGCAGCTTGTGGGAGGGCGCGAACACTGAAGCTTTCTTT. Looking up the rest from reference TRBV11-2 and TRBJ1-1 gives the full variable domain: EAGVAQSPRYKIIEKRQSVAFWCNPISGHATLYWYQQILGQGPKLLIQFQNNGVVDDSQLPKDRFSAERLKGVDSTLKIQPAKLEDSAVYLCASSLWEGANTEAFFGQGTRLTVV.

The V call is TRBV4-1, the J call TRBJ2-7; 8 nucleotides line up with TRBD2. Germline V lookup: CDR1 MGHRA, CDR2 YSYEKL. Germline trimming cut 5 bases from V and 3 bases from J; bases unmatched to any gene: 9. The CDR3 sequence is 15 residues long. CDR3 region: CASSTGTSNFYEQYF. CDR3 nucleotides: TGCGCCAGCAGCACCGGGACTAGTAACTTCTACGAGCAGTACTTC.

The chain is built from TRBV5-6 and TRBJ2-3; possibly TRBD1 for D (5 bases). V was trimmed by 4 bases and J by 0 bases, leaving 12 bases between them. This CDR3 is built from 15 residues. Germline-derived CDR1 and CDR2 are SGHDT and YYEEEE. The CDR3 DNA follows: TGTGCCAGCAGCCCGACAGCAGCTAGCACAGATACGCAGTATTTT. Translated: CASSPTAASTDTQYF.